Detailed here is one TCR beta chain. As yet, its antigen is unknown. Researchers used 5'RACE with constant-segment primers to make TCR alpha and TCR beta cDNA libraries that carry sample barcodes and UMIs. TCRdb re-called the 5' RACE reads with MiXCR, one entry per CDR3 protein. The sample contains about 110,000 distinct CDR3 sequences, 18% of which appear only once. This CDR3 comprises 14 residues. The V end was cut by 7 bases, the J end by 1 base, with 14 bases between. The germline gives CDR1 SGHRS, CDR2 YFSETQ. This sample is drawn from a study of T-cell memory formation after mild COVID-19. Findings and limits, study-wide: Shrinking CD4+ clones were chiefly CM and EM; CD8+ ones were chiefly EMRA. Memory sampled before infection contained some responding clones, suggesting cross-reactive memory joined. The SARS-CoV-2 specificity of second-wave clones reaching peak at day 37 remained unverified.

The chain joins TRBV5-1 to TRBJ1-1; D possibly corresponds to TRBD1 (5 bases). The sample consisted of PBMCs or a T cell subset sorted from them (not recorded which). The source of this sequence is a man younger than 35 who had mild COVID-19 (a few samples of this study predate the infection). Cell type and time point are not known. The chain's CDR3 is CASGKTGQNTEAFF. CDR3 DNA sequence: TGCGCCAGCGGAAAAACAGGACAGAACACTGAAGCTTTCTTT.